Presented here are 26 T cell receptor beta chains from one specimen sequenced in a study of T cell responses to AZD1222 COVID-19 vaccine. Only in-frame clones appear in the TCRdb table, and some are missing; sequencing was by immunoSEQ multiplex PCR. The sample has 150,000 to 200,000 clones, approximately 93% seen once. This specimen consisted of peripheral blood, obtained on day 0 of AZD1222 vaccination. Receptors originate from an adult in good health.

This chain links TRBV27 with TRBJ2-3; 9 positions match TRBD2. Germline CDR1 is MNHEY and CDR2 is SMNVEV (reference sequence). The CDR3 loop spans 16 amino acids. The trim removed 4 bases at V and 2 bases at J, leaving 7 bases unmatched. The CDR3 DNA is TGTGCCAGCAGTTCTCGCCTAGCGGGGAACACAGATACGCAGTATTTT. It encodes CASSSRLAGNTDTQYF.

V and J are TRBV7-2 and TRBJ1-1, with D possibly being TRBD1 (5 bases). V was cut by 5 bases and J by 1 base, with 14 bases left in between. The CDR3 spans 15 residues. From germline, CDR1 is SGHTA and CDR2 FQGNSA. In nucleotides, the CDR3 is TGTGCCAGCAGCAAAAGATCTACAGGGAACACTGAAGCTTTCTTT. Its protein is CASSKRSTGNTEAFF.

The chain is built from TRBV6-5 and TRBJ1-2; D is perhaps TRBD1 (5 bases). The V and J ends lost 5 bases and 2 bases respectively, with 15 bases between them. The CDR3 runs 15 residues. Germline assignment: CDR1 MNHEY and CDR2 SVGAGI. As DNA, the CDR3 is TGTGCCAGCAGTCCGCGCGGCGCAGGGAACTATGGCTACACCTTC. The encoded protein is CASSPRGAGNYGYTF.

The chain recombines TRBV5-1 with TRBJ2-1, with D perhaps matching TRBD2 (5 bases). The CDR3 totals 18 residues. CDR1 and CDR2 (germline): SGHRS, YFSETQ. V was clipped by 3 bases and J by 1 base, with 20 bases between them. Here the CDR3 DNA reads TGCGCCAGCAGCTCGGCCGAGAGGGTAGAACGTTCCTACAATGAGCAGTTCTTC. This gives the protein CASSSAERVERSYNEQFF.

This chain links TRBV27 with TRBJ1-1; TRBD1 aligns across 7 bases. The CDR3 sequence is 15 residues long. The V gene's germline CDR1 is MNHEY and CDR2 SMNVEV (reference sequence). The V and J ends lost 6 bases and 4 bases, in that order; junction bases with no gene match: 11. Here the CDR3 reads CASSRQGGLGTEAFF. The CDR3 nucleotides are TGTGCCAGCAGCAGACAGGGCGGACTGGGCACTGAAGCTTTCTTT.

This clone was observed once. The CDR3 DNA follows: TGTGCCAGCAGCTCGAGACAGTCCAATGAGCAGTTCTTC. This gives the protein CASSSRQSNEQFF. The rearrangement joins TRBV11-2 to TRBJ2-1; perhaps TRBD1 as D (5 bases). This CDR3 contains 13 residues. Germline CDR1 and CDR2: SGHAT and FQNNGV. Deletions cut 4 bases from V and 6 bases from J, with 10 bases between.

A few counts support this clone. The chain is built from TRBV7-9 and TRBJ1-5; a possible D gene is TRBD1 (5 bases). This CDR3 has 16 residues. V was shortened by 4 bases and J by 0 bases, with 13 bases between the two germline ends. Germline V gene sequence: CDR1 SEHNR, CDR2 FQNEAQ (reference sequence). CDR3 sequence (DNA): TGTGCCAGCAGCTCGGGGACCGTCCTTAGCAATCAGCCCCAGCATTTT. Its translation: CASSSGTVLSNQPQHF.

J is TRBJ1-5 and V is TRBV7-9; D perhaps matches TRBD1 (6 bases). Trimming removed 5 bases from V and 1 base from J, with 18 bases in between. The germline V gene encodes CDR1 SEHNR and CDR2 FQNEAQ (reference sequence). This CDR3 is built from 17 residues. The CDR3 spells CASSKNQGTYSNQPQHF. CDR3 DNA sequence: TGTGCCAGCAGCAAGAACCAGGGGACCTACAGCAATCAGCCCCAGCATTTT. Looking up the rest from reference TRBV7-9 and TRBJ1-5 gives the full variable domain: DTGVSQNPRHKITKRGQNVTFRCDPISEHNRLYWYRQTLGQGPEFLTYFQNEAQLEKSRLLSDRFSAERPKGSFSTLEIQRTEQGDSAMYLCASSKNQGTYSNQPQHFGDGTRLSIL.

The rearrangement links TRBV7-8 to TRBJ1-1; D not resolved. CDR1 and CDR2 (germline): SGHVS, FQNEAQ. Deletions cut 0 bases from V and 3 bases from J, with 11 bases between. This CDR3 has 15 residues. CDR3 bases: TGTGCCAGCAGCTTAGCTCGGGGTAGGGACACTGAAGCTTTCTTT. Amino acid sequence: CASSLARGRDTEAFF.

The chain recombines TRBV14 with TRBJ2-3, with D possibly TRBD1 on 5 matching bases. Germline V gene data show CDR1 as SGHDN and CDR2 as FVKESK. There are 14 residues in the CDR3. The V end was cut by 5 bases, the J end by 1 base, with 10 bases between. The CDR3 nucleotides are TGTGCCAGCAGCAGAGTCAGGGGCACAGATACGCAGTATTTT. As protein: CASSRVRGTDTQYF.

With regard to this clone: This CDR3 is also generated by other DNA sequences in the sample. This sequence joins TRBV11-3 and TRBJ2-1; no clear D. The CDR3 has 13 amino acids. The germline V and J ends were trimmed by 1 base and 6 bases, with 7 bases remaining between them. The germline gives CDR1 SGHNT, CDR2 YENEEA. CDR3 loop: CASSLGGVNEQFF. In nucleotides, the CDR3 is TGTGCCAGCAGCTTAGGTGGCGTCAATGAGCAGTTCTTC.

This rearrangement joins TRBV4-1 to TRBJ1-1; no firm D call. The length of the CDR3 is 15 residues. From germline, CDR1 is MGHRA and CDR2 YSYEKL. V was shortened by 1 base and J by 0 bases, with 9 bases between the two germline ends. CDR3 loop: CASSQVGRVNTEAFF. For the CDR3, the DNA is TGCGCCAGCAGCCAAGTAGGGCGGGTGAACACTGAAGCTTTCTTT.

V is TRBV11-3 and J is TRBJ1-4; D ambiguous. Deletions cut 8 bases from V and 14 bases from J, with 18 bases between. The CDR3 has 12 residues. Looked up from germline, CDR1 is SGHNT and CDR2 is YENEEA. Here the CDR3 reads CASAPTGSRLFF. Written as DNA, the CDR3 is TGTGCCAGCGCCCCGACCGGGTCCAGGCTGTTTTTT.

V gene TRBV19 combines with J gene TRBJ1-2; no firm D call. The germline V gene has CDR1 LNHDA and CDR2 SQIVND (reference sequence). V lost 3 bases and J 1 base, leaving 12 bases between the germline ends. CDR3 size: 15 residues. CDR3 loop: CASSIYSRSNYGYTF. In DNA form, the CDR3 reads TGTGCCAGTAGTATTTATAGTAGGAGTAACTATGGCTACACCTTC.

The gene calls are TRBV19 and TRBJ2-7; no reliable D call. The germline V and J ends were trimmed by 2 bases and 5 bases, with 10 bases remaining between them. Germline V gene sequence: CDR1 LNHDA, CDR2 SQIVND (reference sequence). The CDR3 is 13 residues long. The chain's CDR3 is CASSITSGDEQYF. As DNA, the CDR3 is TGTGCCAGTAGTATAACCTCTGGGGACGAGCAGTACTTC.

The chain couples TRBV12-3 or TRBV12-4 to TRBJ1-2; no definite D call. V dropped 6 bases and J dropped 7 bases, with 6 bases sitting between them. The CDR3 is 10 amino acids. The DNA for the CDR3 is TGTGCCAGCAGCGGTAGTGGCTACACCTTC. It is translated as CASSGSGYTF.

The V call is TRBV3-1 (or the pseudogene TRBV3-2), the J call TRBJ1-5; no firm D call. Germline CDR1 LGHDT, CDR2 YNNKEL (reference sequence). V shed 4 bases and J shed 3 bases, with 10 bases lying between them. The CDR3 runs to 14 residues. The CDR3 DNA sequence: TGTGCCAGCAGCCCCCAATTTAACAATCAGCCCCAGCATTTT. It encodes CASSPQFNNQPQHF.

The chain links TRBV29-1 to TRBJ1-1, with D possibly being TRBD1 (5 bases). Between the trimmed V and J ends, which lost 6 bases and 0 bases, there was a span of 17 bases. The germline CDR1 and CDR2 sequences are SQVTM and ANQGSEA. The length of the CDR3 is 15 residues. The CDR3 loop reads CSVARTSDMNTEAFF. CDR3 in DNA: TGCAGCGTCGCCCGGACTTCGGACATGAACACTGAAGCTTTCTTT.

The rearrangement joins TRBV5-1 to TRBJ1-1; no clear D gene. Per germline, CDR1 SGHRS and CDR2 YFSETQ. V lost 2 bases, J lost 12 bases, and 17 bases lay in between. The CDR3 contains 13 residues. CDR3 nucleotides: TGCGCCAGCAGCTTCGAAGGCTCCGCCGAGACTTTCTTT. Translating it yields CASSFEGSAETFF.

The chain combines TRBV5-1 with TRBJ2-7; TRBD2 aligns across 7 bases. Germline assignment: CDR1 SGHRS and CDR2 YFSETQ. Losses at the gene ends were 2 bases for V and 2 bases for J; bases not matched to a gene: 4. The CDR3 consists of 14 residues. CDR3 coding DNA: TGCGCCAGCAGCTTCGGGACTACCACCTACGAGCAGTACTTC. This encodes CASSFGTTTYEQYF.

The chain combines TRBV27 with TRBJ2-1; 13 bases are a match to TRBD2. V dropped 6 bases and J dropped 8; count of bases not matched to a gene: 7. CDR1 is MNHEY, CDR2 SMNVEV, per germline (reference sequence). This CDR3 contains 15 residues. The CDR3 loop is CASSPGLAGFDEQFF. CDR3 bases: TGTGCCAGCAGCCCGGGACTAGCGGGGTTCGATGAGCAGTTCTTC.

J is TRBJ2-7 and V is TRBV27, with a possible D match to TRBD1 (6 bases). CDR1 is MNHEY, CDR2 SMNVEV, per germline (reference sequence). The CDR3 is 15 residues long. Trimming left V 4 bases short and J 6 bases short, with 19 bases between. Here the CDR3 reads CASSYRVLRSTEQYF. CDR3 bases: TGTGCCAGCAGTTACAGGGTATTACGATCTACCGAGCAGTACTTC.

The rearrangement links TRBV7-9 to TRBJ2-2, with TRBD1 matching 8 bases. Germline CDR1 is SEHNR and CDR2 is FQNEAQ (reference sequence). The CDR3 has 17 residues. V lost 4 bases, J lost 5 bases, and 12 bases stayed unmatched. CDR3 region: CASSSPTGVRWTGELFF. The CDR3 DNA is TGTGCCAGCAGCTCACCGACAGGGGTTCGATGGACCGGGGAGCTGTTTTTT.

This clone was seen only once. CDR3 loop: CASTRGGAGYTEAFF. The CDR3 DNA reads as TGTGCCAGCACCCGGGGTGGGGCCGGTTACACTGAAGCTTTCTTT. The chain links TRBV19 to TRBJ1-1; the D gene is possibly TRBD1 (5 bases). The V gene's germline CDR1 is LNHDA and CDR2 SQIVND (reference sequence). V lost 9 bases and J lost 3, with 20 bases in between. The CDR3 contains 15 residues.

The rearrangement uses TRBV21-1 and TRBJ2-7; the table's D call, TRBD1, was not checked against the DNA. TRBV21-1 is termed a pseudogene. The CDR3 has 14 amino acids. The CDR3 region is CASSKVISRYEQYF. DNA for the CDR3: TGTGCCAGCAGCAAAGTAATCTCCAGATACGAGCAGTACTTC.

This clone has just one count. V is TRBV29-1 and J is TRBJ2-7, with TRBD1 identical over 8 bases. CDR1 is SQVTM, CDR2 ANQGSEA, per germline. V was pared by 5 bases and J by 6 bases, with 3 bases of the junction left unmatched. The CDR3 has 11 amino acids. DNA for the CDR3: TGCAGCGTTCTACAGGGGGGCGAGCAGTACTTC. It codes for CSVLQGGEQYF.